This passage covers 15 T cell receptor beta chains from one sample sequenced in a study of control samples from healthy donors and cancer patients. Repertoires were generated with immunoSEQ multiplex PCR, while TCRdb's copy carries only in-frame clones and drops some. The sample includes 150,000 to 200,000 clones, about 87% of them seen just once. Specimen: blood. The receptors were gathered from a man aged 25 to 40 in good health.

This chain connects TRBV30 to TRBJ1-1, with unresolved D. This CDR3 has 12 residues. Between the trimmed V and J ends, which lost 6 bases and 1 base, there was a span of 9 bases. In germline, CDR1 is GTSNPN, CDR2 SVGIG (reference sequence). DNA for the CDR3: TGTGCCTGCCAACCGTGGAACACTGAAGCTTTCTTT. Translating gives CACQPWNTEAFF.

This chain joins TRBV5-1 and TRBJ2-1; 13 bases agree with TRBD2. This CDR3 comprises 15 residues. Germline CDR1 is SGHRS and CDR2 is YFSETQ. After removal of 5 bases from V and 8 bases from J, the junction contained 7 bases not matched to a gene. The CDR3 DNA follows: TGCGCCAGCAGGGGGACTAGCGGGGCTCGCGATGAGCAGTTCTTC. This codes for CASRGTSGARDEQFF.

This chain uses TRBV5-4 with TRBJ2-7; TRBD1 is a possible D gene (6 bases). Per germline, CDR1 SGHNT and CDR2 YYREEE (reference sequence). V was pared by 0 bases and J by 4 bases, with 14 bases between. This CDR3 contains 15 residues. CDR3 in amino acids: CASSLVDRKGYEQYF. CDR3 sequence (DNA): TGTGCCAGCAGCTTGGTCGACAGGAAGGGATACGAGCAGTACTTC.

This sequence joins TRBV28 and TRBJ1-2, with 7 bases matching TRBD1. There are 14 residues in the CDR3. Losses at the gene ends were 4 bases for V and 4 bases for J; bases not matched to a gene: 6. Germline loops: CDR1 MDHEN, CDR2 SYDVKM. CDR3 residues: CASSSSDRSYGYTF. CDR3 coding DNA: TGTGCCAGCAGTTCCTCGGACAGGAGCTATGGCTACACCTTC.

This chain uses TRBV28 with TRBJ2-1; 12 bases line up with TRBD2. The CDR3 is 17 residues long. In germline, CDR1 is MDHEN, CDR2 SYDVKM. V lost 7 bases, J lost 7 bases, and 14 bases stayed unmatched. The CDR3 is CASTIQRGLAGSNEQFF. CDR3 bases: TGTGCCAGCACCATTCAAAGGGGACTAGCGGGTTCAAATGAGCAGTTCTTC.

V is TRBV9 and J is TRBJ2-5; a weak D match, TRBD1 (5 bases). The CDR3 is made up of 16 amino acids. CDR1 is SGDLS, CDR2 YYNGEE, per germline. V lost 0 bases to trimming and J lost 3 bases, with 15 bases between them. This chain's CDR3 is CASSVASGRVEETQYF. The CDR3 region has the DNA TGTGCCAGCAGCGTAGCCTCGGGCAGGGTAGAAGAGACCCAGTACTTC.

This clone showed up just once. The rearrangement links TRBV12-3 or TRBV12-4 to TRBJ1-5; no firm D call. Deletions cut 6 bases from V and 0 bases from J, with 6 bases between. This CDR3 contains 13 residues. CDR3 sequence reads: CASRITSNQPQHF. DNA for the CDR3: TGTGCCAGCAGGATAACTAGCAATCAGCCCCAGCATTTT.

A word on this clone: The same CDR3 arises from other DNA sequences in this sample as well. The CDR3 region has the DNA TGTGCCAGCAGCCAAGATCGAGGGGGCGAGCAGTACTTC. This encodes CASSQDRGGEQYF. This chain joins TRBV3-1 (or the pseudogene TRBV3-2) and TRBJ2-7, with a weak D call TRBD1 (6 bases). Germline lookup yields CDR1 LGHDT and CDR2 YNNKEL (reference sequence). The CDR3 runs to 13 residues. Deletions cut 0 bases from V and 6 bases from J, with 9 bases between.

J is TRBJ1-1 and V is TRBV6-1; D gene uncertain. The CDR3 totals 11 residues. Germline loops: CDR1 MNHNS, CDR2 SASEGT. Trimming stripped 6 bases from V and 6 bases from J, with 8 bases between. The CDR3 sequence: CASSRGPEAFF. CDR3 sequence (DNA): TGTGCCAGCAGCCGAGGCCCTGAAGCTTTCTTT.

The chain employs TRBV28 and TRBJ1-4; D might be TRBD1 (5 bases). V lost 7 bases, J lost 4 bases, and 19 bases lay in between. The CDR3 is 16 residues long. Germline-derived CDR1 and CDR2 are MDHEN and SYDVKM. The CDR3 region is CASIGPWDHGNEKLFF. Written as DNA, the CDR3 is TGTGCCAGCATAGGCCCCTGGGACCACGGTAATGAAAAACTGTTTTTT.

The chain links TRBV9 to TRBJ1-5; D is unclear. CDR3 length: 16 residues. Trimming took off 4 bases at V and 2 bases at J, with 16 bases between the two ends. Germline V CDR1 and CDR2: SGDLS, YYNGEE. For the CDR3, the DNA is TGTGCCAGCAGCCCTAATATCCGTTGTGGCAATCAGCCCCAGCATTTT. Protein: CASSPNIRCGNQPQHF. The full variable domain, its missing parts supplied by reference TRBV9 and TRBJ1-5, is DSGVTQTPKHLITATGQRVTLRCSPRSGDLSVYWYQQSLDQGLQFLIQYYNGEERAKGNILERFSAQQFPDLHSELNLSSLELGDSALYFCASSPNIRCGNQPQHFGDGTRLSIL.

The chain combines TRBV7-9 with TRBJ2-1; D may be TRBD2 (6 bases). CDR1 and CDR2 (germline): SEHNR, FQNEAQ (reference sequence). Between the trimmed V and J ends, which lost 1 base and 6 bases, there was a span of 10 bases. This CDR3 region has 14 residues. The CDR3, as DNA: TGTGCCAGCAGCTTAGGACTAGGTGCCAATGAGCAGTTCTTC. It encodes CASSLGLGANEQFF.

The chain uses TRBV6-5 and TRBJ2-7, with no clear D. The CDR3 length is 13 residues. V was trimmed by 5 bases and J by 3 bases, leaving 11 bases between them. Germline V gene data show CDR1 as MNHEY and CDR2 as SVGAGI. CDR3 residues: CASSPPKFYEQYF. The CDR3 bases are TGTGCCAGCAGTCCCCCCAAGTTCTACGAGCAGTACTTC.

This clone was detected once. The chain recombines TRBV11-2 with TRBJ2-7; D remains unclear. The ends were cut back, 2 bases at V and 2 bases at J, with 7 bases in the middle. Germline loops: CDR1 SGHAT, CDR2 FQNNGV. The CDR3 is 13 residues long. CDR3 residues: CASSLPRTYEQYF. CDR3 in DNA: TGTGCCAGCAGCTTACCCAGGACCTACGAGCAGTACTTC.

The rearrangement uses TRBV4-1 and TRBJ1-4, with a tentative D call TRBD1 (5 bases). This CDR3 has 15 residues. CDR1 is MGHRA and CDR2 is YSYEKL in the germline V gene. Trimming removed 2 bases at V and 8 bases at J, with 15 bases between. The CDR3 reads CASSQSGQIGEKLFF. CDR3 in DNA: TGCGCCAGCAGCCAATCGGGGCAGATAGGAGAAAAACTGTTTTTT.